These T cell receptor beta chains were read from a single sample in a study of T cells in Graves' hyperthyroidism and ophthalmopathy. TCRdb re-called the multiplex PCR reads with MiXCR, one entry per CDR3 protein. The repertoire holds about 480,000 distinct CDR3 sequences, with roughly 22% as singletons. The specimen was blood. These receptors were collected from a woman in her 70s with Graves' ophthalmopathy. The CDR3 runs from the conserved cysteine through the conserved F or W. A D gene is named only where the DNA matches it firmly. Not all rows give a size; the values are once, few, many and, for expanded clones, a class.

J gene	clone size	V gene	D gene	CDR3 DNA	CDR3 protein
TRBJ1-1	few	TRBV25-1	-	TGTGCCAGCAGACAACAGGGTTTGAACACTGAAGCTTTCTTT	CASRQQGLNTEAFF
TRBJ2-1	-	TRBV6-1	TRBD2	TGTGCCAGCAAGGTAGGACTAGCGAGGAATGAGCAGTTCTTC	CASKVGLARNEQFF
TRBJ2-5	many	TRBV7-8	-	TGTGCCAGCAGCTTAGGGAGGTTTGGAGAGACCCAGTACTTC	CASSLGRFGETQYF
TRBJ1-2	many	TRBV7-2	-	TGTGCCAGCAATCCCGGGGGATCCTATGGCTACACCTTC	CASNPGGSYGYTF
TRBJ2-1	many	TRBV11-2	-	TGTGCCAGCAGCCCGGGGCTGGAGGGTGAGCAGTTCTTC	CASSPGLEGEQFF
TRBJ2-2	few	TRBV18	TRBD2	TGTGCCAGCTCACCATCCAGCGGGAGCGGGACCGGGGAGCTGTTTTTT	CASSPSSGSGTGELFF
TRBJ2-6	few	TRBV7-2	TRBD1	TGTGCCAGCAGCTCCCCCGGACAGGCTGGGGCCAACGTCCTGACTTTC	CASSSPGQAGANVLTF
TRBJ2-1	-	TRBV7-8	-	TGTGCCAGCAGCTCCGGACGGGCCCGCGCGTCAGCCTACAATGAGCAGTTCTTC	CASSSGRARASAYNEQFF
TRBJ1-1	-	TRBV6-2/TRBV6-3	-	TGTGCCAGCAGCAATTCGGGGAACACTGAAGCTTTCTTT	CASSNSGNTEAFF
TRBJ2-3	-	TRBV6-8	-	TGTGCCAGCATCCGGCCGGGGTCCAGCACAGATACGCAGTATTTT	CASIRPGSSTDTQYF
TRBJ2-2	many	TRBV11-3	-	TGTGCCAGCAGCTTAGGTGGTCTAGCATCCACCGGGGAGCTGTTTTTT	CASSLGGLASTGELFF
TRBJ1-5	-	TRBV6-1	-	TGTGCCAGCAGCCAGGGGTGGCCGGGCAATCAGCCCCAGCATTTT	CASSQGWPGNQPQHF